One and the same sample provided the 7 T cell receptor beta chains below, sequenced in a study of T cell repertoires in cytomegalovirus infection. TCRdb reprocessed the reads with MiXCR, giving one entry per CDR3 protein. This sample carries 200,000 or so distinct CDR3 sequences, 28% of them seen once, and the ten largest clones take approximately 30%. The sample consisted of PBMCs. The receptors here all came from a human donor in good health (CMV status not recorded). Some clones in this sample may be carry-over from other donors' samples.

The chain employs TRBV7-8 and TRBJ2-1; 13 bases map to TRBD2. In germline, CDR1 is SGHVS, CDR2 FQNEAQ. The J segment lost 7 bases and the V segment lost 5 bases, leaving 11 bases of the junction unmatched. This CDR3 has 17 residues. The CDR3 coding sequence is TGTGCCAGCAGCCCTATAACCGGGACTAGCGGGGCAAATGAGCAGTTCTTC. Amino acid sequence: CASSPITGTSGANEQFF.

The table lists this clonotype with many counts. The genes are TRBV28 and TRBJ2-7; D is perhaps TRBD2 (5 bases). Germline CDR1 reads MDHEN; CDR2 reads SYDVKM. V was clipped by 3 bases and J by 1 base, with 10 bases between them. This CDR3 has 14 residues. CDR3 nucleotides: TGTGCCAGCAGTTTGGCGACTATGTCCTACGAGCAGTACTTC. This sequence encodes CASSLATMSYEQYF.

The table lists this clonotype with many counts. The chain is built from TRBV7-2 and TRBJ2-5, with 9 bases that match TRBD1. The CDR3 is made up of 15 amino acids. Germline assignment: CDR1 SGHTA and CDR2 FQGNSA. V was pared by 5 bases and J by 3 bases, with 7 bases of the junction left unmatched. The CDR3 here is CASSDTGQGKETQYF. In DNA, the CDR3 is TGTGCCAGCAGCGACACCGGACAGGGGAAAGAGACCCAGTACTTC. Filled out from reference TRBV7-2 and TRBJ2-5, the complete variable domain reads GAGVSQSPSNKVTEKGKDVELRCDPISGHTALYWYRQSLGQGLEFLIYFQGNSAPDKSGLPSDRFSAERTGGSVSTLTIQRTQQEDSAVYLCASSDTGQGKETQYFGPGTRLLVL.

The table lists this clonotype with a few counts. The chain links TRBV5-1 to TRBJ2-7; tentatively, D is TRBD1 (6 bases). The germline V gene encodes CDR1 SGHRS and CDR2 YFSETQ. Trimming stripped 3 bases from V and 3 bases from J, with 25 bases between. The CDR3 spans 18 residues. Written as DNA, the CDR3 is TGCGCCAGCAGCTCGTTCCTCACCGCAGGGGCGCCTGGCTACGAGCAGTACTTC. Its translation is CASSSFLTAGAPGYEQYF.

This rearrangement joins TRBV28 to TRBJ2-7; D unclear. The length of the CDR3 is 12 residues. Germline CDR1 MDHEN, CDR2 SYDVKM. Trimming shortened V by 6 bases and J by 2 bases, and 8 bases separated the two germline ends. Here the CDR3 DNA reads TGTGCCAGCAGCTCAGTTACCTACGAGCAGTACTTC. It yields the protein CASSSVTYEQYF. The complete variable domain, with remaining parts taken from reference TRBV28 and TRBJ2-7, reads DVKVTQSSRYLVKRTGEKVFLECVQDMDHENMFWYRQDPGLGLRLIYFSYDVKMKEKGDIPEGYSVSREKKERFSLILESASTNQTSMYLCASSSVTYEQYFGPGTRLTVT.

This clonotype has only a few counts. This sequence joins TRBV7-2 and TRBJ2-2, with 8 positions matching TRBD2. V shed 6 bases, J shed 6 bases, and the junction held 12 bases outside the gene matches. CDR1 and CDR2 (germline): SGHTA, FQGNSA. The length of the CDR3 is 16 residues. CDR3 nucleotides: TGTGCCAGCAGTTTTCCGGGACTAGGAGTTCCCGGGGAGCTGTTTTTT. Amino acids: CASSFPGLGVPGELFF.

This chain connects TRBV14 to TRBJ2-1; the match to TRBD2 covers 11 bases. Germline values: CDR1 SGHDN, CDR2 FVKESK. This CDR3 has 16 residues. The V gene end was trimmed by 2 bases and the J gene end by 3 bases; junction bases not matched to a gene: 3. This CDR3 reads CASSQFLAGGYNEQFF. CDR3 DNA sequence: TGTGCCAGCAGCCAATTTCTAGCGGGGGGCTACAATGAGCAGTTCTTC. Full variable domain (outside the CDR3, taken from reference TRBV14 and TRBJ2-1): EAGVTQFPSHSVIEKGQTVTLRCDPISGHDNLYWYRRVMGKEIKFLLHFVKESKQDESGMPNNRFLAERTGGTYSTLKVQPAELEDSGVYFCASSQFLAGGYNEQFFGPGTRLTVL.